The TCR beta chain under discussion was sequenced for a study of spatial heterogeneity in lung cancer. Points on this clonotype: Its target is not known.

Time point indicated: sample taken at primary tumor resection. The donors, 70 to 80 patients with untreated early-stage non-small cell lung cancer, provided the samples. TCRdb reprocessed the 5' RACE reads with MiXCR, giving one entry per CDR3 protein. The sample consists of fewer than 5,000 distinct CDR3 sequences, under 8% of them appearing once. Trimming at V came to 6 bases and at J to 1 base, leaving 8 bases not matched to a gene. From germline, CDR1 is MDHEN and CDR2 SYDVKM. The CDR3 extends over 16 amino acids. Findings and caveats of the study: Counts of expanded intratumoral alpha and beta TCRs tracked tumor mutation counts.

The sequencing here drew on lung tumor tissue, taken at surgery. The chain joins TRBV28 to TRBJ2-5; 10 nucleotides agree with TRBD2. This clonotype was sampled from a male donor with early-stage non-small cell lung cancer. CDR3 sequence (DNA): TGTGCCAGCAGGATAGGAATAGCGGGGGGCCAAGAGACCCAGTACTTC. Translating gives CASRIGIAGGQETQYF.